The text below deals with one T cell receptor beta chain. What it recognizes is unknown. This record comes from a study of cytomegalovirus exposure and HLA in healthy donors. Vbeta (60) and Jbeta (13) primers were used in the PCR. Libraries were prepared by immunoSEQ multiplex PCR; TCRdb keeps only in-frame clonotypes and omits some of them. The sample has about 180,000 clones, 60% to 85% seen once. Whole-study results and caveats: Analyzed later, most CMV-associated TCR beta chains appeared HLA-restricted.

The source material was PBMCs. The TCR originated in a young man in good health and CMV-seronegative.

This chain's CDR3 is CSVGGLGNQPQHF. For the CDR3, the DNA is TGCAGCGTTGGTGGGCTGGGCAATCAGCCCCAGCATTTT. This chain uses TRBV29-1 with TRBJ1-5; D uncertain. The CDR3 totals 13 residues. V lost 4 bases, J lost 2 bases, and 9 bases lay in between. Germline lookup yields CDR1 SQVTM and CDR2 ANQGSEA.